A selection of T cell receptor beta chains follows, all from one sample in a study of brain T cells in children with intractable seizures. Libraries were prepared by immunoSEQ multiplex PCR; TCRdb keeps only in-frame clonotypes and omits some of them. Among 110,000 or so clones, approximately 94% were seen once, and the ten largest hold 3.5% to 4%. This material consisted of peripheral blood, taken at surgery. These receptors were collected from a boy in the first two years of life with hemimegalencephaly and intractable seizures. CDR3s include the opening cysteine and the closing phenylalanine or tryptophan. The order of the fields is D gene, CDR3 length, J gene, clone size, V gene, CDR3 protein, CDR3 DNA. The D gene is left open where the match is weak. Size is stated for part of the rows, as once, few or many counts, or as a class when the clone is expanded.

TRBD1 18 TRBJ2-4 . TRBV2 CASRPTGGTGVDKNIQYF TGTGCCAGCAGACCTACGGGGGGGACAGGGGTAGACAAAAACATTCAGTACTTC
. 12 TRBJ2-7 once TRBV7-2 CASSLATDEQYF TGTGCCAGCAGCTTAGCGACGGACGAGCAGTACTTC
. 11 TRBJ2-7 once TRBV12-3/TRBV12-4 CASTRGRLPAF TGTGCCAGCACCCGGGGTCGCTTACCCGCTTTC
TRBD1 14 TRBJ1-5 . TRBV6-2/TRBV6-3 CASSYRTGGAPQHF TGTGCCAGCAGTTACCGGACAGGGGGGGCCCCCCAGCATTTT
. 13 TRBJ2-7 . TRBV10-1 CASSERGLGEQYF TGCGCCAGCAGTGAGCGGGGGCTTGGCGAGCAGTACTTC
. 15 TRBJ1-6 . TRBV4-3 CASSQEVLSDSPLHF TGCGCCAGCAGCCAAGAGGTTCTATCCGATTCACCCCTCCACTTT
. 14 TRBJ2-4 once TRBV11-3 CASSPGWAKNIQYF TGTGCCAGCAGTCCAGGGTGGGCCAAAAACATTCAGTACTTC
. 18 TRBJ1-5 . TRBV19 CASSIGLTVNGLNQPQHF TGTGCCAGTAGTATAGGGCTTACAGTAAACGGCCTCAATCAGCCCCAGCATTTT
TRBD1 15 TRBJ2-3 . TRBV6-5 CASSSWDRGHDTQYF TGTGCCAGCAGTTCGTGGGACAGGGGGCATGATACGCAGTATTTT
TRBD2 18 TRBJ2-7 . TRBV24-1 CATSGLTSGRGWTYEQYF TGTGCCACCAGTGGATTGACTAGCGGGAGGGGATGGACCTACGAGCAGTACTTC
. 14 TRBJ1-2 . TRBV28 CASSFGLLGYGYTF TGTGCCAGCAGTTTCGGATTACTTGGCTATGGCTACACCTTC
. 11 TRBJ2-5 . TRBV19 CASTQPGTQYF TGTGCCAGTACCCAACCGGGGACCCAGTACTTC
. 15 TRBJ1-1 . TRBV7-9 CASSLYSQMNTEAFF TGTGCCAGCAGCTTATATAGTCAGATGAACACTGAAGCTTTCTTT
TRBD1 15 TRBJ1-5 . TRBV4-3 CASSYGQGNGQPQHF TGCGCCAGCTCTTACGGACAGGGGAATGGACAGCCCCAGCATTTT
TRBD2 17 TRBJ2-3 . TRBV3-1/TRBV3-2 CASSHPLAGAWTDTQYF TGTGCCAGCAGCCACCCCTTAGCGGGAGCTTGGACAGATACGCAGTATTTT
. 13 TRBJ1-6 . TRBV14 CASSRQINSPLHF TGTGCCAGCAGCCGACAGATTAATTCACCCCTCCACTTT
TRBD2 20 TRBJ2-5 . TRBV15 CATSRDPMLAGLDFQETQYF TGTGCCACCAGCAGAGATCCCATGCTAGCGGGGCTTGACTTCCAAGAGACCCAGTACTTC
TRBD1 16 TRBJ2-1 . TRBV19 CASSTDTGQVYNEQFF TGTGCCAGTTCTACCGATACGGGACAGGTCTACAATGAGCAGTTCTTC
TRBD2 15 TRBJ2-7 . TRBV11-2 CASSLALAGSYEQYF TGTGCCAGCAGCTTAGCTCTAGCGGGCTCCTACGAGCAGTACTTC
. 14 TRBJ2-7 . TRBV5-6 CASSLVAGSHEQYF TGTGCCAGCAGCTTGGTGGCAGGATCCCACGAGCAGTACTTC
. 14 TRBJ2-2 . TRBV9 CASSVGGSTGELFF TGTGCCAGCAGCGTCGGGGGAAGCACCGGGGAGCTGTTTTTT
TRBD1 14 TRBJ1-2 . TRBV27 CASSTRDRGIGYTF TGTGCCAGCAGTACCCGGGACAGGGGGATCGGCTACACCTTC
. 14 TRBJ1-4 once TRBV7-9 CASSQTRSNEKLFF TGTGCCAGCAGCCAGACGAGGTCTAATGAAAAACTGTTTTTT
. 11 TRBJ1-3 . TRBV19 CASSFGNTIYF TGTGCCAGTAGTTTTGGAAACACCATATATTTT